What follows are 5 T cell receptor beta chains derived from one specimen sequenced in a study of T cell repertoires in cytomegalovirus infection. TCRdb recomputed calls from the reads with MiXCR, one row per CDR3 protein. The profile shows approximately 500,000 distinct CDR3 sequences, about a quarter of them singletons. Specimen: PBMCs. All receptors come from a human donor in good health (CMV status not recorded). Some clones in this sample may be carry-over from other donors' samples.

This clonotype was seen ten or more times. The chain carries TRBV7-2 and TRBJ2-1; 9 bases are shared with TRBD2. This CDR3 has 18 residues. The J segment lost 3 bases and the V segment lost 0 bases, leaving 9 bases of the junction unmatched. Per germline, CDR1 SGHTA and CDR2 FQGNSA. CDR3 DNA sequence: TGTGCCAGCAGCTTAGCTTCTTTAGCGGGAGCTTTCTACAATGAGCAGTTCTTC. As protein: CASSLASLAGAFYNEQFF. The full variable domain, with the rest looked up from reference TRBV7-2 and TRBJ2-1, is GAGVSQSPSNKVTEKGKDVELRCDPISGHTALYWYRQSLGQGLEFLIYFQGNSAPDKSGLPSDRFSAERTGGSVSTLTIQRTQQEDSAVYLCASSLASLAGAFYNEQFFGPGTRLTVL.

The chain is built from TRBV9 and TRBJ2-1, with D unclear. Germline V gene data show CDR1 as SGDLS and CDR2 as YYNGEE. The ends were cut back, 4 bases at V and 10 bases at J, with 9 bases in the middle. The CDR3 consists of 11 residues. Here the CDR3 DNA reads TGTGCCAGCAGCCCGCTATGGGAGCAGTTCTTC. Its translation: CASSPLWEQFF.

The table lists this clonotype with many counts. This chain uses TRBV7-9 with TRBJ2-3, with D possibly TRBD2 on 6 matching bases. The CDR3 runs 16 residues. CDR1 and CDR2 from the germline V gene are SEHNR and FQNEAQ (reference sequence). The V and J ends lost 1 base and 4 bases respectively, with 15 bases between them. This CDR3 is CASSLVPGEGSDTQYF. CDR3 DNA: TGTGCCAGCAGCTTAGTCCCGGGAGAGGGATCAGATACGCAGTATTTT. Full variable domain (outside the CDR3, taken from reference TRBV7-9 and TRBJ2-3): DTGVSQNPRHKITKRGQNVTFRCDPISEHNRLYWYRQTLGQGPEFLTYFQNEAQLEKSRLLSDRFSAERPKGSFSTLEIQRTEQGDSAMYLCASSLVPGEGSDTQYFGPGTRLTVL.

In this sample, this clonotype turned up many times. This sequence joins TRBV7-2 and TRBJ1-4; D call uncertain. V was trimmed by 1 base and J by 5 bases, leaving 11 bases between them. This CDR3 region has 15 residues. Per the germline V gene, CDR1 is SGHTA and CDR2 is FQGNSA. The DNA for the CDR3 is TGTGCCAGCAGCTTAGACGGCAGACCAAATGAAAAACTGTTTTTT. It specifies CASSLDGRPNEKLFF.

This clonotype has more than one count but fewer than ten. The rearrangement uses TRBV7-8 and TRBJ2-7, with 12 bases that match TRBD2. The V gene's germline CDR1 is SGHVS and CDR2 FQNEAQ. The CDR3 sequence is 15 residues long. The trim removed 5 bases at V and 3 bases at J, leaving 5 bases unmatched. This chain's CDR3 is CASSKLAGGIYEQYV. CDR3 in DNA: TGTGCCAGCAGCAAACTAGCGGGAGGTATCTACGAGCAGTACGTC.